Only a few counts were recorded for the clone carrying this T cell receptor (beta chain). These data are taken from a study of cytomegalovirus exposure and HLA in healthy donors. The PCR used 60 Vbeta and 13 Jbeta primers. Method: immunoSEQ multiplex PCR; TCRdb's copy keeps in-frame clones and lacks some. The sample has approximately 100,000 clones; around 75% are singletons. The CDR3 runs 18 residues. The germline V gene encodes CDR1 KGHSY and CDR2 FQNENV. V was cut by 0 bases and J by 4 bases, with 18 bases left in between. The sample consisted of PBMCs. The origin of this receptor is a male donor in good health and CMV-seropositive. This sequence joins TRBV16 and TRBJ2-2; tentative D call: TRBD1 (5 bases). The CDR3 DNA reads as TGTGCCAGCAGCCAATCTTACCCCAGGGCCAGGGCCACCGGGGAGCTGTTTTTT. Its translation: CASSQSYPRARATGELFF.